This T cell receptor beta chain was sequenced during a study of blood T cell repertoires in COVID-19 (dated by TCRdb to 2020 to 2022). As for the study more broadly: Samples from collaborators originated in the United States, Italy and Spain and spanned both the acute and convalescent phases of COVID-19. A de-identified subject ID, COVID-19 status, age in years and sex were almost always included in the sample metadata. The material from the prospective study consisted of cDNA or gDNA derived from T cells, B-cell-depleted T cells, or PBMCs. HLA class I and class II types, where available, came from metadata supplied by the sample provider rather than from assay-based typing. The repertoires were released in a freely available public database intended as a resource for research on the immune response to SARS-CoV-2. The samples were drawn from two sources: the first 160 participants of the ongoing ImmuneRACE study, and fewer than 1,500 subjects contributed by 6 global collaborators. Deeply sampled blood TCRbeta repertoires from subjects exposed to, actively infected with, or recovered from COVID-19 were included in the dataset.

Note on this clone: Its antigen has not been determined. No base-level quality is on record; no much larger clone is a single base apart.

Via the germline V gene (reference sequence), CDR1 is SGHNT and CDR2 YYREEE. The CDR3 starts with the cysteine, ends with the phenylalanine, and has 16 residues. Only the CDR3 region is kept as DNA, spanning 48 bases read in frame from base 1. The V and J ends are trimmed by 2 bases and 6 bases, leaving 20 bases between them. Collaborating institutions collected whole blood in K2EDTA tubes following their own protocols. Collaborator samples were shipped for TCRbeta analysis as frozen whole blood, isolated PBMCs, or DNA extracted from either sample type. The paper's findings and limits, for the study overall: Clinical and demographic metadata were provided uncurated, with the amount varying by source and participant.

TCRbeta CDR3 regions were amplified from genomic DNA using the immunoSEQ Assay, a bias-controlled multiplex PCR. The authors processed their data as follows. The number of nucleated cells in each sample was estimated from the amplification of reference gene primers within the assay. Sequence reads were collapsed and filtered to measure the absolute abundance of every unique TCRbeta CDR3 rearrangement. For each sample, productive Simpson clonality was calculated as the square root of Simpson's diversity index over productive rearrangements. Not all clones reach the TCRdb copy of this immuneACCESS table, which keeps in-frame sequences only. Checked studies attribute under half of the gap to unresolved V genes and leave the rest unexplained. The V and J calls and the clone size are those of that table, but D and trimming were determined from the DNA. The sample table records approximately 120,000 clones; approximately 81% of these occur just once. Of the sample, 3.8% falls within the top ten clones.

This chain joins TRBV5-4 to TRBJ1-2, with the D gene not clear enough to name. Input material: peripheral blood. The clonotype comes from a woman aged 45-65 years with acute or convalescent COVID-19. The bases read TGTGCCAGCAGCTTCCGCCCCAGTGAGGGAATTGATGGCTACACCTTC. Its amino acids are CASSFRPSEGIDGYTF.